These 2 T cell receptor beta chains originate from one sample sequenced in a study of blood T cell repertoires in COVID-19. Profiling relied on immunoSEQ multiplex PCR, and the TCRdb table lists in-frame clones only, not all of them. This table has approximately 280,000 clones, 85% to 90% appearing once. Specimen: peripheral blood. The receptors stem from a man between 35 and 55 years old with acute or convalescent COVID-19.

This chain joins TRBV6-6 and TRBJ1-2, with a possible D match to TRBD1 (6 bases). This CDR3 contains 12 residues. Per the germline V gene, CDR1 is MNHNY and CDR2 is SVGAGI (reference sequence). V was shortened by 11 bases and J by 8 bases, with 18 bases between the two germline ends. The CDR3 reads CAVRQGREGYTF. The CDR3 DNA reads TGTGCCGTACGTCAGGGGAGAGAAGGCTACACCTTC.

This sequence joins TRBV4-1 and TRBJ1-6, with a tentative D call TRBD1 (6 bases). Trimming took off 0 bases at V and 3 bases at J, with 9 bases between the two ends. This CDR3 contains 16 residues. CDR1 and CDR2 (germline): MGHRA, YSYEKL. In DNA, the CDR3 is TGCGCCAGCAGCCAAGAGCCAGGGGACTATAATTCACCCCTCCACTTT. Protein: CASSQEPGDYNSPLHF.